This TCR beta chain was sequenced during a study of blood T cell repertoires in COVID-19. Libraries were prepared by immunoSEQ multiplex PCR; TCRdb keeps only in-frame clonotypes and omits some of them. The sample lists about 170,000 clones, around nine tenths occurring once. Deletions cut 8 bases from V and 4 bases from J, with 14 bases between. The germline V gene encodes CDR1 MGHDK and CDR2 SYGVNS. This CDR3 region has 14 residues. In its sample, this clone was seen once. The genes are TRBV25-1 and TRBJ1-4, with D possibly matching TRBD1 (6 bases). Sample: peripheral blood. The sequence came from a man aged 18 to 30 with active or convalescent COVID-19. The DNA of the CDR3 is TGTGCCAGCCAGCAGACAGGCCTTAATGAAAAACTGTTTTTT. This gives the protein CASQQTGLNEKLFF. Variable domain in full (rest from reference TRBV25-1 and TRBJ1-4): EADIYQTPRYLVIGTGKKITLECSQTMGHDKMYWYQQDPGMELHLIHYSYGVNSTEKGDLSSESTVSRIRTEHFPLTLESARPSHTSQYLCASQQTGLNEKLFFGSGTQLSVL.